This T cell receptor beta chain originates from a study of cytomegalovirus exposure and HLA in healthy donors. Study-level results: Subsequent analysis found a tendency for first-cohort TCR clusters to co-occur within the 90 to 150 validation repertoires. According to reports, the classifier identified cytomegalovirus status with high specificity and sensitivity. CMV antigen specificity of three CMV-associated chains was confirmed in vitro.

This CDR3 is 17 amino acids long. Germline V gene lookup returns CDR1 SGHTA and CDR2 FQGNSA. V lost 1 base, J lost 0 bases, and 13 bases lay in between. As concerns this clone: Its antigen is not known.

The method was immunoSEQ multiplex PCR; TCRdb's version includes in-frame clones alone and lacks a portion of them. The profile covers some 340,000 clones, with roughly 87% appearing a single time and about 1% taken by the ten largest. The TCR was taken from a woman in her 30s in good health and CMV-seropositive. The chain links TRBV7-2 to TRBJ2-1; the D call may be TRBD1 or TRBD2 (5 bases each). Sequencing input: PBMCs. The CDR3 bases are TGTGCCAGCAGCTTAGTGGCAGGGACGAGCTCCTACAATGAGCAGTTCTTC. Protein sequence: CASSLVAGTSSYNEQFF.